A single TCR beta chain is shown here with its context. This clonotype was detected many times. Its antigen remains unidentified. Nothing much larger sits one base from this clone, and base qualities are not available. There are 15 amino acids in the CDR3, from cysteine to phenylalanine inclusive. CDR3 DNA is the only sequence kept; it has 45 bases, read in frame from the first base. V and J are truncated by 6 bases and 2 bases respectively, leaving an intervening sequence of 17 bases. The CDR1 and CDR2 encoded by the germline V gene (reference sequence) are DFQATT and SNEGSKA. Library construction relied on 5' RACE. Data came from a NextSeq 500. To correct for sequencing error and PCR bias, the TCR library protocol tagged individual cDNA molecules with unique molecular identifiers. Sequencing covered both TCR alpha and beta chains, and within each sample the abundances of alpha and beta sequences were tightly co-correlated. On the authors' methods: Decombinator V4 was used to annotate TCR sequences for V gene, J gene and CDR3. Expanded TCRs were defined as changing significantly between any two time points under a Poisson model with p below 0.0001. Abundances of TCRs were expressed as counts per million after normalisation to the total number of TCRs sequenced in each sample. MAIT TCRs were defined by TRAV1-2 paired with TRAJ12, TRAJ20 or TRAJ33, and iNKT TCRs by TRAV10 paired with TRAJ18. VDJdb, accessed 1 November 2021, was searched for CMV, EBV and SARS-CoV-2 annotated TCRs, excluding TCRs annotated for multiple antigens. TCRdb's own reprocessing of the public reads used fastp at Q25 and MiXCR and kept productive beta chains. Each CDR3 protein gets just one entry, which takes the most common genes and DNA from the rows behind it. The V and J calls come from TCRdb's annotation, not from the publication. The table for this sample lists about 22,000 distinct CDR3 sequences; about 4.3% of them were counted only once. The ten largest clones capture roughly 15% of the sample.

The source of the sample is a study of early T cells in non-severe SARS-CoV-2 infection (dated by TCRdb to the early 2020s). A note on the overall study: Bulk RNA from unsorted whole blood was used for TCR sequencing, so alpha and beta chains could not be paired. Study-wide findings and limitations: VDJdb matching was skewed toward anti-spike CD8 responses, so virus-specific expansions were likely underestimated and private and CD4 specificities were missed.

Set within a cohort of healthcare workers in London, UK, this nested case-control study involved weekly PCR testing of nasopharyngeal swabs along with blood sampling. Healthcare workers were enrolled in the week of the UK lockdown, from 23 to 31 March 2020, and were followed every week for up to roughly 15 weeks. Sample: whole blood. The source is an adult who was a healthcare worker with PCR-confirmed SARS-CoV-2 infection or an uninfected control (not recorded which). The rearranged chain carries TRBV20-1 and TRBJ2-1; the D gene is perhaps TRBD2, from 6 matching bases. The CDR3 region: CSAEERASAYNEQFF. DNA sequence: TGCAGTGCCGAGGAGAGGGCTAGCGCCTACAATGAGCAGTTCTTC.